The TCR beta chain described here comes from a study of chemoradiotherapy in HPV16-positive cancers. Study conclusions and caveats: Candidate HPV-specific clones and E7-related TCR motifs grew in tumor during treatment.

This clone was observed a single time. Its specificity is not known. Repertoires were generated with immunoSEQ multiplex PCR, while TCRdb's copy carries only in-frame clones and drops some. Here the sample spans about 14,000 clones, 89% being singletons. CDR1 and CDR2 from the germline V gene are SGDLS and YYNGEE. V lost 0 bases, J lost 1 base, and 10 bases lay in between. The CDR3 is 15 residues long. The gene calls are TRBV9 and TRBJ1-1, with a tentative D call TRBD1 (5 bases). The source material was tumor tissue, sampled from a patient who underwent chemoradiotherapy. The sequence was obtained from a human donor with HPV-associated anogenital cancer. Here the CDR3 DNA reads TGTGCCAGCAGCGTAGAAGGGGTCGAGAACACTGAAGCTTTCTTT. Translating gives CASSVEGVENTEAFF.